This T cell receptor (beta chain) was retrieved from a study of blood T cells in healthy people across ages. Ten or more counts support this clonotype. Its antigen is as yet unknown. Whole-study results and caveats: Donors of long life had a larger count of naive CD4+ cells and greater diversity than aged donors.

A second PCR of about 7 to 11 cycles used a sample-barcoded 5' primer and a J-beta primer mix. Each CDR3 protein is one row after TCRdb ran MiXCR on the 5' RACE reads. The sample records about 1,600,000 distinct CDR3 sequences, 35% to 45% being singletons. Drawn from each donor were approximately 9.2 milliliters of peripheral blood. The amount of total RNA extracted per sample was at least 5.5 micrograms. Sequencing was carried out using blood. This receptor was identified in a young woman in good health.

CDR3 nucleotide sequence: TGTGCCAGCAGCTTACTTGTAACCGGGGAGCTGTTTTTT. Its protein product is CASSLLVTGELFF. This rearrangement joins TRBV7-2 to TRBJ2-2; D is ambiguous. CDR1 and CDR2 from the germline V gene are SGHTA and FQGNSA. V lost 2 bases and J 5 bases, leaving 6 bases between the germline ends. This CDR3 has 13 amino acids.